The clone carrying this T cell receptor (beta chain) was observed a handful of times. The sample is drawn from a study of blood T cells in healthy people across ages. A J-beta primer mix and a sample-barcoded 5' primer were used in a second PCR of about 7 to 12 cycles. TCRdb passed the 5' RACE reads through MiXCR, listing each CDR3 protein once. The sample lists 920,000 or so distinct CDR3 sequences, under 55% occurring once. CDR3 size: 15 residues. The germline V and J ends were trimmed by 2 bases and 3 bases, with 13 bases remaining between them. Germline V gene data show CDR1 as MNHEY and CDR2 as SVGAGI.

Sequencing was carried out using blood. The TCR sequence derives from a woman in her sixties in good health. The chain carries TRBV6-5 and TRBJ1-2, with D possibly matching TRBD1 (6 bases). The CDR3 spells CASSYTLGGHYGYTF. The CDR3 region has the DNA TGTGCCAGCAGTTACACTCTGGGGGGCCACTATGGCTACACCTTC.